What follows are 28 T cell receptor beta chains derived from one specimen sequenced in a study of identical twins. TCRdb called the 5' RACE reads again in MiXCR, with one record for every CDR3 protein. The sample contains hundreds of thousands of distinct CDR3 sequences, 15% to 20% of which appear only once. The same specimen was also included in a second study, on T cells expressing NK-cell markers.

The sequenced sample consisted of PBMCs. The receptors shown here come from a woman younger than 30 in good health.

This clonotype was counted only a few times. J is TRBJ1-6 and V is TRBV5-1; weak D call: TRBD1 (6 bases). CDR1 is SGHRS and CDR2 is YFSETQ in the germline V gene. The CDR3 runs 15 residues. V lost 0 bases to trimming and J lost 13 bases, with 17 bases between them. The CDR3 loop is CASSLEGGLTSPLHF. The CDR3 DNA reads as TGCGCCAGCAGCTTGGAGGGGGGGCTAACGTCCCCCCTCCACTTT.

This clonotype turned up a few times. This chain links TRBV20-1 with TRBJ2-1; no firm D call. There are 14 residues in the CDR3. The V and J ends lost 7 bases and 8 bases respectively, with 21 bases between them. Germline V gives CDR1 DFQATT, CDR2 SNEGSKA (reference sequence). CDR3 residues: CSVIVPGRVDEQFF. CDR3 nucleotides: TGCAGTGTGATAGTACCGGGTAGGGTAGATGAGCAGTTCTTC.

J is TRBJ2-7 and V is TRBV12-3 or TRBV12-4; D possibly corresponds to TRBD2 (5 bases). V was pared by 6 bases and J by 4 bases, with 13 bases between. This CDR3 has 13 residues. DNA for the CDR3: TGTGCCAGCAGCACTACTAGGATTTACGAGCAGTACTTC. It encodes CASSTTRIYEQYF.

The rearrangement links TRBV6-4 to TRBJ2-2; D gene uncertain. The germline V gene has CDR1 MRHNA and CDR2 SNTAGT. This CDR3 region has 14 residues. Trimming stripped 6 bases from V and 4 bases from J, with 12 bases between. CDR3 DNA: TGTGCCAGCAGAATCAACCATGCCACCGGGGAGCTGTTTTTT. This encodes CASRINHATGELFF.

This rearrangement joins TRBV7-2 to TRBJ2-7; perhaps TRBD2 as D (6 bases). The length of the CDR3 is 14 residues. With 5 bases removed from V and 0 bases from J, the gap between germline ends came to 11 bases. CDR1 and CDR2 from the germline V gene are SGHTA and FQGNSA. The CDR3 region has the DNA TGTGCCAGCAGCCAGGGACTTTACTCCTACGAGCAGTACTTC. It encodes CASSQGLYSYEQYF.

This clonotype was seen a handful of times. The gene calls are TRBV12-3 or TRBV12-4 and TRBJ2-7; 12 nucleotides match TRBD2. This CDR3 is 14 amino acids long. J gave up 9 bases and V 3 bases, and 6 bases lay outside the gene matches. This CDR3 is CASSFASGRAGQYF. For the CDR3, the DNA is TGTGCCAGCAGTTTCGCTAGCGGGAGGGCGGGGCAGTACTTC.

The CDR3 loop is CASSASGQGNVNEQFF. The CDR3 DNA follows: TGTGCCAGCAGCGCCTCCGGACAGGGTAACGTAAATGAGCAGTTCTTC. V and J are TRBV9 and TRBJ2-1; 8 nucleotides align to TRBD1. CDR3 length: 16 residues. V was pared by 3 bases and J by 7 bases, with 12 bases of the junction left unmatched. The germline gives CDR1 SGDLS, CDR2 YYNGEE. Full variable domain (remainder filled in from reference TRBV9 and TRBJ2-1): DSGVTQTPKHLITATGQRVTLRCSPRSGDLSVYWYQQSLDQGLQFLIQYYNGEERAKGNILERFSAQQFPDLHSELNLSSLELGDSALYFCASSASGQGNVNEQFFGPGTRLTVL.

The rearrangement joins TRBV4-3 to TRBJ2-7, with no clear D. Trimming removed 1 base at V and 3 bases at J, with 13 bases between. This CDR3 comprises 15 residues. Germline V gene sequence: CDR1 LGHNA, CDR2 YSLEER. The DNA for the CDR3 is TGCGCCAGCAGCCAAGTTTATAATGCCGGCTACGAGCAGTACTTC. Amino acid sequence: CASSQVYNAGYEQYF.

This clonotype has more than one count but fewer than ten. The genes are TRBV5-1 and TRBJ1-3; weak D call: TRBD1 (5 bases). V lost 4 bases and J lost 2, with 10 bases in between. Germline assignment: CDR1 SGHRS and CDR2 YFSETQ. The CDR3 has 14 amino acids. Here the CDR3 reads CASSQGGAGNTIYF. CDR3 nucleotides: TGCGCCAGCAGCCAGGGAGGGGCTGGAAACACCATATATTTT.

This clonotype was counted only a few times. The CDR3 loop reads CSARDTSLGRDTDTQYF. The CDR3 coding sequence is TGCAGTGCTAGAGATACTAGTTTAGGACGGGACACAGATACGCAGTATTTT. The rearrangement joins TRBV20-1 to TRBJ2-3; D might be TRBD2 (5 bases). This CDR3 has 17 amino acids. Germline CDR1 is DFQATT and CDR2 is SNEGSKA (reference sequence). Trimming took 0 bases from V and 2 from J, leaving 18 bases between them.

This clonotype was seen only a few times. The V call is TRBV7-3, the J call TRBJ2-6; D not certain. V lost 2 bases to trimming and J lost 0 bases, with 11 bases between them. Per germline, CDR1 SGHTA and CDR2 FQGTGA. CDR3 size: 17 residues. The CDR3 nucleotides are TGTGCCAGCAGCTTAGTAGGGAAGGCCTCTGGGGCCAACGTCCTGACTTTC. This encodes CASSLVGKASGANVLTF.

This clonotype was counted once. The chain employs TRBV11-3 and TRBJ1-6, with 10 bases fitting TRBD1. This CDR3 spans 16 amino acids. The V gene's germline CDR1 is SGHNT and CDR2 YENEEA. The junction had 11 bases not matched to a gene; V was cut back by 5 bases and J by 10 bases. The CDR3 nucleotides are TGTGCCAGCAGCGCGTACTCCGGGACAGGGGACTCACCCCTCCACTTT. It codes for CASSAYSGTGDSPLHF.

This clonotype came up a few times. The CDR3 sequence is CASSESGMGYEQYF. The CDR3 region has the DNA TGTGCCAGCAGTGAATCCGGGATGGGGTACGAGCAGTACTTC. V and J are TRBV2 and TRBJ2-7, with D tentatively TRBD2 (5 bases). Trimming took 2 bases from V and 4 from J, leaving 12 bases between them. Germline V gene lookup returns CDR1 SNHLY and CDR2 FYNNEI. The CDR3 has 14 residues.

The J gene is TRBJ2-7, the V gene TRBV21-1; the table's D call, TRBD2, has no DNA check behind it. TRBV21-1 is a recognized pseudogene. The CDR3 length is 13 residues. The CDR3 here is CASILRDPYEQYF. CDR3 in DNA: TGTGCCAGCATACTGAGGGACCCCTACGAGCAGTACTTC.

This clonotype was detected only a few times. The CDR3 region is CASSLFRGSSEAFF. DNA of the CDR3: TGTGCCAGCAGTTTATTCAGGGGTTCGAGTGAAGCTTTCTTT. The chain is built from TRBV12-3 or TRBV12-4 and TRBJ1-1, with D possibly TRBD1 on 6 matching bases. Trimming took 2 bases from V and 7 from J, leaving 14 bases between them. The CDR3 spans 14 residues.

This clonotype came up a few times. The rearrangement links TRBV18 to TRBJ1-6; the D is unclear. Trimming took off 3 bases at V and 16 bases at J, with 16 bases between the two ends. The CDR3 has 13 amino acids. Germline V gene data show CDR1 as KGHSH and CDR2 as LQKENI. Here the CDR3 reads CASSPTTGESLHF. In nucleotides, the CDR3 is TGTGCCAGCTCACCCACCACGGGAGAAAGTCTCCACTTT.

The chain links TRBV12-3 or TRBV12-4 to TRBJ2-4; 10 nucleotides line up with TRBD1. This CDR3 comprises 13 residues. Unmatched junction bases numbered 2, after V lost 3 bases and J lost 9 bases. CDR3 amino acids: CASSLRTGGIQYF. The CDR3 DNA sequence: TGTGCCAGCAGTTTGAGGACAGGGGGCATTCAGTACTTC.

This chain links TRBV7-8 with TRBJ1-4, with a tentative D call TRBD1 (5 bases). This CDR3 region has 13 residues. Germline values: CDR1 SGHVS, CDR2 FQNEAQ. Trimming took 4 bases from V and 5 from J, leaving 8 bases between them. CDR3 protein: CASSSYRNEKLFF. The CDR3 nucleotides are TGTGCCAGCAGCTCGTACAGGAATGAAAAACTGTTTTTT.

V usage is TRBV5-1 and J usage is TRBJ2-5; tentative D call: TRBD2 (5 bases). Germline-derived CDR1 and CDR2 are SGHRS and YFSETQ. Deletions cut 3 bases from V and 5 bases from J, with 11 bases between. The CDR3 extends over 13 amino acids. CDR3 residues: CASSSEDRETQYF. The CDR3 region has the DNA TGCGCCAGCAGCTCGGAGGATCGGGAGACCCAGTACTTC.

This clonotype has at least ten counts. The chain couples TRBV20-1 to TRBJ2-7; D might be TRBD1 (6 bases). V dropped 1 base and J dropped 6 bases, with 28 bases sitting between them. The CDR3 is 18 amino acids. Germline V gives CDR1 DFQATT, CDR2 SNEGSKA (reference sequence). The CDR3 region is CSARAASLQGRLSSEQYF. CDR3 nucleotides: TGCAGTGCTAGAGCTGCCTCCTTACAGGGCCGTCTATCGTCCGAGCAGTACTTC.

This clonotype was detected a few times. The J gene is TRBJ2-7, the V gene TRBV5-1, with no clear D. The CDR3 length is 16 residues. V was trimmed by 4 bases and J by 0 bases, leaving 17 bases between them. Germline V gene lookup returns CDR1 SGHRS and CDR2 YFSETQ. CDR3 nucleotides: TGCGCCAGCAGCCCTTACGACGTTATCAGCTCCTACGAGCAGTACTTC. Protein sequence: CASSPYDVISSYEQYF.

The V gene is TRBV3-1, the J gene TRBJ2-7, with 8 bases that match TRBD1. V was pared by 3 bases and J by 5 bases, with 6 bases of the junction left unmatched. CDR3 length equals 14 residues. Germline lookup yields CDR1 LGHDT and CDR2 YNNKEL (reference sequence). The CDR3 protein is CASSHRTGHHEQYF. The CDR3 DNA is TGTGCCAGCAGCCACCGGACAGGGCACCACGAGCAGTACTTC.

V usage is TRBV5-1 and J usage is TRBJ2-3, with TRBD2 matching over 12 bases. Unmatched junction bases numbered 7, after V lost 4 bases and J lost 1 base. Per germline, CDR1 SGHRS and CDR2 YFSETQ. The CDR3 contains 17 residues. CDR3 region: CASSIGLAGRGTDTQYF. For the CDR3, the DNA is TGCGCCAGCAGCATTGGACTAGCGGGGCGAGGCACAGATACGCAGTATTTT.

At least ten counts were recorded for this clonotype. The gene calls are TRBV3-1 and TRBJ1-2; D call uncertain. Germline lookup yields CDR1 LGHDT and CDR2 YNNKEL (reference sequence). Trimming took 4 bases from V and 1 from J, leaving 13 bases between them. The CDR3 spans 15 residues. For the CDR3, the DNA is TGTGCCAGCAGCCGAGGCCAGCGAGATAACTATGGCTACACCTTC. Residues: CASSRGQRDNYGYTF.

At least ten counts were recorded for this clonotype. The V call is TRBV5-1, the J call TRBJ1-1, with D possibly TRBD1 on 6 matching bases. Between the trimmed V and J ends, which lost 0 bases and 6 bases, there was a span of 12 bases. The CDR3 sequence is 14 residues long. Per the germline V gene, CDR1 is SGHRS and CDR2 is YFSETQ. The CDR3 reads CASSLAAGAAEAFF. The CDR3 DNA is TGCGCCAGCAGCTTGGCCGCAGGGGCCGCTGAAGCTTTCTTT.

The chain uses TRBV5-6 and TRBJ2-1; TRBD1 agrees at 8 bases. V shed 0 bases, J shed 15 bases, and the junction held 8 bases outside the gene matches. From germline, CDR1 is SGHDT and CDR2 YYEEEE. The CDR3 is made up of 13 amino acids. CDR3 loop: CASSLGADRDRFF. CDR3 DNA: TGTGCCAGCAGCTTGGGTGCGGACAGGGACCGGTTCTTC.

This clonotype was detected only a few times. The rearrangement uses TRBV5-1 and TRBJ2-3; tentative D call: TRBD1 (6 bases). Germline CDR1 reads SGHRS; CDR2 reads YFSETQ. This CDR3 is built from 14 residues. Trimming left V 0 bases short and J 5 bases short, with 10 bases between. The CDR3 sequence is CASSLEGVGDTQYF. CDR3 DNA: TGCGCCAGCAGCTTGGAGGGGGTCGGAGATACGCAGTATTTT.

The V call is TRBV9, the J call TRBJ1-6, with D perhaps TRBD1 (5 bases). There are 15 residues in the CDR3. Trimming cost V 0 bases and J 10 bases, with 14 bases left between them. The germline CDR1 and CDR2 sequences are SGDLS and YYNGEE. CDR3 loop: CASSVDGGVRSPLHF. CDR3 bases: TGTGCCAGCAGCGTAGACGGGGGGGTCAGGTCACCCCTCCACTTT.